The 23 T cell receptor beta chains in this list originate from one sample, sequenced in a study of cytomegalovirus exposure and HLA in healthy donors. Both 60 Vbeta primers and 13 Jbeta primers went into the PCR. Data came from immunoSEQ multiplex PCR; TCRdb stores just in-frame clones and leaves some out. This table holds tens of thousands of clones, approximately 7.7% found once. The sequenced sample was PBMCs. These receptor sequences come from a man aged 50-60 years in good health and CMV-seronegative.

The CDR3 sequence: CATSRDRQDEQFF. CDR3 coding DNA: TGTGCCACCAGCAGAGATCGACAGGATGAGCAGTTCTTC. The chain carries TRBV15 and TRBJ2-1; possible D gene TRBD1, 6 bases. V was shortened by 0 bases and J by 8 bases, with 8 bases between the two germline ends. In germline, CDR1 is LNHNV, CDR2 YYDKDF (reference sequence). The CDR3 has 13 residues.

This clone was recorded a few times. The CDR3 nucleotides read TGTGCCAGCAGCAAAGAAAGGGGACAATCCTACGAGCAGTACTTC. The encoded protein is CASSKERGQSYEQYF. The V gene is TRBV21-1, the J gene TRBJ2-7; the table names TRBD1, a call not compared with the DNA. TRBV21-1 corresponds to a pseudogene. This CDR3 has 15 residues.

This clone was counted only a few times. The CDR3 bases are TGTGCCTGGAGTGTACGGGGTAGCACTGAAGCTTTCTTT. Its translation: CAWSVRGSTEAFF. The chain recombines TRBV30 with TRBJ1-1; D not certain. With 0 bases removed from V and 4 bases from J, the gap between germline ends came to 9 bases. The germline V gene encodes CDR1 GTSNPN and CDR2 SVGIG (reference sequence). The CDR3 is 13 residues long.

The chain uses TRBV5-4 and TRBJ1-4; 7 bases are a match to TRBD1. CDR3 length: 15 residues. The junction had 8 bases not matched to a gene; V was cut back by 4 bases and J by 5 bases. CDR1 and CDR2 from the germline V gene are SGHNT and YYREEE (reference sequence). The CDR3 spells CASSLRTGRNEKLFF. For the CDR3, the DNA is TGTGCCAGCAGCCTACGGACAGGAAGGAATGAAAAACTGTTTTTT. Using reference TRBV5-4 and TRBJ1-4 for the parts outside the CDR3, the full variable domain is ETGVTQSPTHLIKTRGQQVTLRCSSQSGHNTVSWYQQALGQGPQFIFQYYREEENGRGNFPPRFSGLQFPNYSSELNVNALELDDSALYLCASSLRTGRNEKLFFGSGTQLSVL.

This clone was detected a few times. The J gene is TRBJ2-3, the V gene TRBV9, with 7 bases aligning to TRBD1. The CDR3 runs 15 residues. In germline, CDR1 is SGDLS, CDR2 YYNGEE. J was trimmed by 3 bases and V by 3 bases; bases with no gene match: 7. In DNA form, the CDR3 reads TGTGCCAGCAGCGATACAGGGGTCCAAACAGATACGCAGTATTTT. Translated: CASSDTGVQTDTQYF.

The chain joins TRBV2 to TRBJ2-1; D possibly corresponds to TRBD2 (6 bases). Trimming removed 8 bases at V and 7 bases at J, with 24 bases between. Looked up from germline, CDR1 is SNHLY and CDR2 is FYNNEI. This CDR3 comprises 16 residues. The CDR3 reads CASHRRGGKGWNEQFF. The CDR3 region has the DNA TGTGCCAGCCACCGGAGGGGTGGAAAAGGATGGAATGAGCAGTTCTTC.

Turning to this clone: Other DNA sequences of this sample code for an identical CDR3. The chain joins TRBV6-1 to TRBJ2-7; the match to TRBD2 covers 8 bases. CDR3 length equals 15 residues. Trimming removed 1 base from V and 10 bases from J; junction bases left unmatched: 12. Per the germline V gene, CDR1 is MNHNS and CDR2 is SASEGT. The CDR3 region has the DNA TGTGCCAGCAGTGAAGGGAGCGGGGGCAAGCGCGAACAGTACTTC. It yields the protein CASSEGSGGKREQYF.

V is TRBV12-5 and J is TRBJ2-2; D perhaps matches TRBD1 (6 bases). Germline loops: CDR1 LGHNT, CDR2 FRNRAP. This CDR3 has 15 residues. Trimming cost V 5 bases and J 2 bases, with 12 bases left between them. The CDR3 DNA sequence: TGTGCTAGTGGTCCGGGACACCTCAACACCGGGGAGCTGTTTTTT. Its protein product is CASGPGHLNTGELFF.

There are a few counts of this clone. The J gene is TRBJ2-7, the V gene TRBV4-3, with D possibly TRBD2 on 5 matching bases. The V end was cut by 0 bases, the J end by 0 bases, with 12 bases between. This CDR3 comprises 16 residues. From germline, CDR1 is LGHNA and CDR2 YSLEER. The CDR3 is CASSQELAGASYEQYF. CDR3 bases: TGCGCCAGCAGCCAAGAGCTCGCGGGTGCCTCCTACGAGCAGTACTTC.

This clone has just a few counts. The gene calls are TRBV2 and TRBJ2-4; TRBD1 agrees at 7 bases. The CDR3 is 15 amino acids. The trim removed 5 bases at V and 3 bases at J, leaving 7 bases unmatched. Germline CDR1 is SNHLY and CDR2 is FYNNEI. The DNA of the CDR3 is TGTGCCAGCAGTCGGGACAGCGGATTCAAAAACATTCAGTACTTC. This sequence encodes CASSRDSGFKNIQYF.

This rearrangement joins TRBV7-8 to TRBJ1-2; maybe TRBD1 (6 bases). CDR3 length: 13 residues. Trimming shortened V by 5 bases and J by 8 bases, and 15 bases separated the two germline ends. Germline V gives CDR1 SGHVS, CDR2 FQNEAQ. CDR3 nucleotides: TGTGCCAGCAGCCTTACAGGGCGCGGCGGCTACACCTTC. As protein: CASSLTGRGGYTF.

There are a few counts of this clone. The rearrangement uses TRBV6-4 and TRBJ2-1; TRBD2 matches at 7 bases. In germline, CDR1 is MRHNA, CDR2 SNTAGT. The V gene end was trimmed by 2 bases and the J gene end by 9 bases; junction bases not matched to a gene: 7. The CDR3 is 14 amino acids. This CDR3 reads CASSDGSGGSEQFF. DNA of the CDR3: TGTGCCAGCAGTGACGGGTCGGGGGGTAGTGAGCAGTTCTTC.

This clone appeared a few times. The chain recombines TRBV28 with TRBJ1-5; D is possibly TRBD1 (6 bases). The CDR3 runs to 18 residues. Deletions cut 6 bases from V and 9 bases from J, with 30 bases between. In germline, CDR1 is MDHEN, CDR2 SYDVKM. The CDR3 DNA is TGTGCCAGCAGACTAATTTTGTCAGGGGCCCCGGAGATGTGGCCCCAGCATTTT. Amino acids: CASRLILSGAPEMWPQHF.

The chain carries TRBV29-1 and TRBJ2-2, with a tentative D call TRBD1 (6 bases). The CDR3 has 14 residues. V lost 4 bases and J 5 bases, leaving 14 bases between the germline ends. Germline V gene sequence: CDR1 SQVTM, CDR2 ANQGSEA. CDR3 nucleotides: TGCAGCGTTGCTTCGATCACAGGGACCGGGGAGCTGTTTTTT. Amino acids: CSVASITGTGELFF.

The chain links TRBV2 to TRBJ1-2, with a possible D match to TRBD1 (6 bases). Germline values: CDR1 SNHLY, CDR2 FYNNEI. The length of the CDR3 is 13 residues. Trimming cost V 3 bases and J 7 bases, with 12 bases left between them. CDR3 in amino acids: CASSDRGAGGYTF. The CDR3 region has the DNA TGTGCCAGCAGTGACAGGGGCGCTGGTGGCTACACCTTC.

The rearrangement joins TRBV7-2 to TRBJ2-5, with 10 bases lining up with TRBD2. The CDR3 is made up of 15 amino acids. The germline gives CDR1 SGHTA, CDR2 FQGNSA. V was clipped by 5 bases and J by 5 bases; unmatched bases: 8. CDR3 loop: CASSMPTSGLETQYF. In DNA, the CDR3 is TGTGCCAGCAGCATGCCGACTAGCGGGCTTGAGACCCAGTACTTC.

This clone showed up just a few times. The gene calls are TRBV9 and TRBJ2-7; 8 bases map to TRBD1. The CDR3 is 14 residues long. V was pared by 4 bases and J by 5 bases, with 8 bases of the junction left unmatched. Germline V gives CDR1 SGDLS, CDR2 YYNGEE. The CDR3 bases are TGTGCCAGCAGCCCTTTTGACAGGGGCCACGAGCAGTACTTC. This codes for CASSPFDRGHEQYF.

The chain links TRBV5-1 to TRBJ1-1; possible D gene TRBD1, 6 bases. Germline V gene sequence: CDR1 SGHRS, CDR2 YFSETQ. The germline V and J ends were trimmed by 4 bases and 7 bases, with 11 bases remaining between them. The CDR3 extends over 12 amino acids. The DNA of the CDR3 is TGCGCCAGCAGCAAAAGGACAGATGAAGCTTTCTTT. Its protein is CASSKRTDEAFF.

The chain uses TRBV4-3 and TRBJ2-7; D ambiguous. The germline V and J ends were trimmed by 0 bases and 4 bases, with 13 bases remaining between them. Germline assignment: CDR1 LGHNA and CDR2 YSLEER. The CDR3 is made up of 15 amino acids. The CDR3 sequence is CASSQDYASDYEQYF. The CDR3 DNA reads TGCGCCAGCAGCCAAGATTACGCAAGCGATTACGAGCAGTACTTC.

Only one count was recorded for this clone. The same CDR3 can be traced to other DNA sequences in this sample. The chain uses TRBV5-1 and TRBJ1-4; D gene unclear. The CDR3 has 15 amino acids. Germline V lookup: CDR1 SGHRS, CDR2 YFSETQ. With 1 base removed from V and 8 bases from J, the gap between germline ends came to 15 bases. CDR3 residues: CASSLSGSGGEKLFF. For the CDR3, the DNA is TGCGCCAGCAGCTTGAGCGGGTCAGGAGGGGAAAAACTGTTTTTT.

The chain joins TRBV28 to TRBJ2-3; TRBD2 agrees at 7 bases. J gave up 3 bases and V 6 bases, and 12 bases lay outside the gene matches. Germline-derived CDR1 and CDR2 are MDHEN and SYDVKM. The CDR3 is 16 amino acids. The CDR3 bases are TGTGCCAGCAGGCGTTCGGGAGGCCTTGGGACAGATACGCAGTATTTT. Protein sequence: CASRRSGGLGTDTQYF.

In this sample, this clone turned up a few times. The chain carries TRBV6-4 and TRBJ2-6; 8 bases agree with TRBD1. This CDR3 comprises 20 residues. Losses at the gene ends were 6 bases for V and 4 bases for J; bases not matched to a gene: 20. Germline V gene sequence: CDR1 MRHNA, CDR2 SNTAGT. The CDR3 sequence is CASSPTGQGRPSSGANVLTF. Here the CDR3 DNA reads TGTGCCAGCAGCCCCACAGGACAGGGCCGTCCCTCTTCCGGGGCCAACGTCCTGACTTTC.

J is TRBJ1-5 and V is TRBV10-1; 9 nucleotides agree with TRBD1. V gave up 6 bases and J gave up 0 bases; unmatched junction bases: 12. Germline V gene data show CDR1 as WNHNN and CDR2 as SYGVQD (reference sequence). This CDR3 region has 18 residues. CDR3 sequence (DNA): TGCGCCAGCAGGCCCTCGGGACAGGGATACTATAGCAATCAGCCCCAGCATTTT. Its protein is CASRPSGQGYYSNQPQHF.